This T cell receptor (beta chain) was sequenced for a study of blood T cell repertoires in COVID-19. There are a few counts of this clone. Germline CDR1 and CDR2: SGHDT and YYEEEE. Trimming took 4 bases from V and 4 from J, leaving 9 bases between them. The CDR3 has 13 amino acids. Sequenced by immunoSEQ multiplex PCR; TCRdb stores in-frame clones only, minus some. The sample lists 80,000 to 100,000 clones; around nine tenths were seen once. The genes are TRBV5-6 and TRBJ1-5; the D gene is possibly TRBD1 (5 bases). The clonotype was recovered from a man aged 50-59 years with acute or convalescent COVID-19. Sequences were obtained from peripheral blood. Here the CDR3 DNA reads TGTGCCAGCAGCATCCAGGGAAATCAGCCCCAGCATTTT. Residues: CASSIQGNQPQHF.